This TCR beta chain was obtained from a study of CD8 T cells in Susac syndrome. CDR3 length: 20 amino acids. With V trimmed by 5 bases and J by 5 bases, 18 bases remained unmatched. Per germline, CDR1 LGHNT and CDR2 FRNRAP. The authors negatively isolated CD8+ and CD4+ T cells and FACS-enriched TEMRA cells. Reverse transcription used about 0.45 to 1 ug RNA and random hexamers. MiXCR, applied by TCRdb to the immunoSEQ multiplex PCR reads, yields one record per CDR3 protein. The sample consists of approximately 170,000 distinct CDR3 sequences, roughly 94% of them appearing once. The material sequenced was CD4+ T cells from PBMCs. The receptor was derived from a human donor in good health. The chain is built from TRBV12-5 and TRBJ2-1; 13 bases map to TRBD2. The chain's CDR3 is CASGASPGLAGIIPNNEQFF. The DNA of the CDR3 is TGTGCTAGTGGTGCCTCCCCGGGACTAGCGGGAATTATACCCAACAATGAGCAGTTCTTC.